Below, 22 T cell receptor beta chains from the same sample are listed, as sequenced in a study of T-cell reconstitution after alpha-beta-depleted transplantation in children. As it was prepared, the TCRbeta library received unique molecular identifiers. One entry per CDR3 protein, called by TCRdb with MiXCR from the PCR reads. The table shows 200,000 or so distinct CDR3 sequences, with 6.3% occurring only once. The material was PBMCs, obtained before TCRalphabeta/CD19-depleted stem cell transplant. All receptors come from a girl under three years old with combined immunodeficiency, due to receive a stem cell transplant.

This clonotype has at least ten counts. The rearrangement links TRBV4-1 to TRBJ2-7; a weak D match, TRBD1 (6 bases). The CDR3 is 17 residues long. V was trimmed by 4 bases and J by 0 bases, leaving 19 bases between them. Looked up from germline, CDR1 is MGHRA and CDR2 is YSYEKL. The CDR3 is CASSPWPQGSRSYEQYF. As DNA, the CDR3 is TGCGCCAGCAGCCCCTGGCCCCAGGGGAGTCGCTCCTACGAGCAGTACTTC.

Here the CDR3 reads CSVGDRGPDYGYTF. In nucleotides, the CDR3 is TGCAGCGTTGGCGACAGGGGGCCGGACTATGGCTACACCTTC. The chain carries TRBV29-1 and TRBJ1-2; 10 bases agree with TRBD1. Germline V lookup: CDR1 SQVTM, CDR2 ANQGSEA. CDR3 size: 14 residues. V was pared by 4 bases and J by 3 bases, with 5 bases of the junction left unmatched.

This clonotype has ten or more counts. V usage is TRBV12-3 or TRBV12-4 and J usage is TRBJ2-2; possible D gene TRBD2, 6 bases. The V end lost 6 bases, the J end lost 4 bases, and 15 bases lay between the germline ends. The CDR3 runs 15 residues. This CDR3 is CASSNRGAGTGELFF. As DNA, the CDR3 is TGTGCCAGCAGCAATAGGGGAGCGGGCACCGGGGAGCTGTTTTTT.

The chain couples TRBV6-2 or TRBV6-3 to TRBJ1-4, with a tentative D call TRBD1 (6 bases). Trimming took 0 bases from V and 3 from J, leaving 8 bases between them. There are 15 residues in the CDR3. Germline assignment: CDR1 MNHEY and CDR2 SVGEGT. For the CDR3, the DNA is TGTGCCAGCAGTTACTCACAGGGCGCTAATGAAAAACTGTTTTTT. It is translated as CASSYSQGANEKLFF.

This rearrangement joins TRBV20-1 to TRBJ1-2, with 7 bases aligning to TRBD1. The germline V gene has CDR1 DFQATT and CDR2 SNEGSKA (reference sequence). The CDR3 has 13 amino acids. V was clipped by 6 bases and J by 2 bases; unmatched bases: 6. CDR3 DNA sequence: TGCAGTGCCACTAAACAGGGGAACTATGGCTACACCTTC. Translated, it gives CSATKQGNYGYTF.

This clonotype was seen repeatedly, ten times or more. The V call is TRBV7-9, the J call TRBJ2-3; D may match TRBD1 or TRBD2 (6 bases each). V dropped 1 base and J dropped 5 bases, with 10 bases sitting between them. Germline values: CDR1 SEHNR, CDR2 FQNEAQ (reference sequence). The CDR3 has 14 amino acids. CDR3 amino acids: CASSLVGGLDTQYF. The CDR3 nucleotides read TGTGCCAGCAGCTTAGTCGGGGGCCTAGATACGCAGTATTTT.

Comment on this clonotype: A junction boundary mismatches the germline segment, possibly from a read error. V is TRBV5-1 and J is TRBJ2-7; tentative D call: TRBD1 (6 bases). The germline V gene has CDR1 SGHRS and CDR2 YFSETQ. There are 14 residues in the CDR3. The CDR3 protein is CASSLARGSYEKYF. The CDR3 nucleotides are TGCGCCAGCAGCTTGGCTAGGGGGTCCTACGAGAAGTACTTC. Supplemented by reference TRBV5-1 and TRBJ2-7, the full variable domain reads KAGVTQTPRYLIKTRGQQVTLSCSPISGHRSVSWYQQTPGQGLQFLFEYFSETQRNKGNFPGRFSGRQFSNSRSEMNVSTLELGDSALYLCASSLARGSYEKYFGPGTRLTVT.

This clonotype was observed at least ten times. The V gene is TRBV4-3, the J gene TRBJ2-7, with D tentatively TRBD2 (6 bases). The V gene's germline CDR1 is LGHNA and CDR2 YSLEER. The V end lost 0 bases, the J end lost 3 bases, and 18 bases lay between the germline ends. The CDR3 consists of 17 residues. This CDR3 reads CASSQDWVDYSRYEQYF. CDR3 coding DNA: TGCGCCAGCAGCCAAGATTGGGTGGACTATTCTCGCTACGAGCAGTACTTC.

This clonotype was detected many times. Germline and junction disagree at one end, which may indicate a read error. V usage is TRBV7-7 and J usage is TRBJ2-1; the match to TRBD2 covers 10 bases. There are 16 residues in the CDR3. Germline values: CDR1 SSHAT, CDR2 FNYEAQ (reference sequence). CDR3 bases: TGTGCTAGCAGTCCTAGCGGGAGCGGAAAGGACAATGAGCAGTTCTTC. It translates to CASSPSGSGKDNEQFF.

This clonotype was observed at least ten times. The rearrangement links TRBV4-3 to TRBJ2-3; D is possibly TRBD1 or TRBD2 (6 bases each). The CDR3 runs 17 residues. Germline V gives CDR1 LGHNA, CDR2 YSLEER. V was shortened by 4 bases and J by 1 base, with 18 bases between the two germline ends. The CDR3 spells CASSPHFRGGGTDTQYF. The DNA of the CDR3 is TGCGCCAGCAGCCCCCATTTCAGGGGCGGGGGCACAGATACGCAGTATTTT.

This clonotype was detected ten times or more. V and J are TRBV7-2 and TRBJ2-1; no clear D. CDR1 is SGHTA, CDR2 FQGNSA, per germline. V was shortened by 4 bases and J by 7 bases, with 11 bases between the two germline ends. This CDR3 is built from 13 residues. CDR3 coding DNA: TGTGCCAGCAGCTACGGCCCCCCAAATGAGCAGTTCTTC. The encoded protein is CASSYGPPNEQFF.

The chain couples TRBV12-3 or TRBV12-4 to TRBJ1-3; D possibly corresponds to TRBD1 (6 bases). V was pared by 7 bases and J by 4 bases, with 20 bases between. The CDR3 has 16 residues. The CDR3 DNA reads TGTGCCAGCATTCACGGGGCCAGGGGCTCCGGAAACACCATATATTTT. Its protein is CASIHGARGSGNTIYF.

This clonotype was counted many times. V usage is TRBV12-3 or TRBV12-4 and J usage is TRBJ2-3, with D unresolved. The CDR3 covers 16 residues. Trimming pared 6 bases from V and 1 base from J, leaving 17 bases between. CDR3 amino acids: CASSWGRVSGTDTQYF. Here the CDR3 DNA reads TGTGCCAGCAGCTGGGGTCGGGTTTCCGGCACAGATACGCAGTATTTT.

In its sample, this clonotype was seen many times. The chain uses TRBV4-1 and TRBJ2-7; D gene unclear. Trimming stripped 3 bases from V and 2 bases from J, with 8 bases between. CDR3 length: 13 residues. Germline values: CDR1 MGHRA, CDR2 YSYEKL. The CDR3, as DNA: TGCGCCAGCAGCCAGGTTGGGACCTACGAGCAGTACTTC. It specifies CASSQVGTYEQYF.

This clonotype was counted ten times or more. The chain carries TRBV11-2 and TRBJ1-1; unclear D gene. CDR3 length equals 12 residues. V lost 5 bases, J lost 5 bases, and 9 bases lay in between. In germline, CDR1 is SGHAT, CDR2 FQNNGV. In DNA form, the CDR3 reads TGTGCCAGCAGCCCCCTAGGGACTGAAGCTTTCTTT. Residues: CASSPLGTEAFF.

This clonotype has ten or more counts. J is TRBJ2-1 and V is TRBV12-3 or TRBV12-4; D possibly matches TRBD1 or TRBD2 (5 bases each). The CDR3 contains 16 residues. V gave up 5 bases and J gave up 3 bases, with 17 bases separating them. Written as DNA, the CDR3 is TGTGCCAGCAGTCCCTTTCTAGCAGGGCACTACAATGAGCAGTTCTTC. It encodes CASSPFLAGHYNEQFF.

This clonotype has ten or more counts. The rearrangement joins TRBV11-2 to TRBJ1-5; TRBD1 is a possible D gene (5 bases). The CDR3 length is 13 residues. CDR1 is SGHAT, CDR2 FQNNGV, per germline. The ends were cut back, 0 bases at V and 7 bases at J, with 7 bases in the middle. The CDR3, as DNA: TGTGCCAGCAGCTTAGAACGGGGGCAGCCCCAGCATTTT. Its protein product is CASSLERGQPQHF.

This clonotype came up a few times. CDR3 DNA sequence: TGTGCCAGCAGTTTCCAAGGAAGGGGCTACGAGCAGTACTTC. It specifies CASSFQGRGYEQYF. The chain recombines TRBV12-3 or TRBV12-4 with TRBJ2-7; D perhaps matches TRBD1 (5 bases). V lost 3 bases, J lost 3 bases, and 12 bases lay in between. CDR3 size: 14 residues.

This clonotype was recorded at least ten times. The chain links TRBV7-6 to TRBJ2-3; TRBD2 matches 12 bases. This CDR3 has 14 residues. CDR1 and CDR2 from the germline V gene are SGHVS and FNYEAQ. V was clipped by 8 bases and J by 5 bases; unmatched bases: 5. The CDR3 reads CASLAGGPLDTQYF. DNA for the CDR3: TGTGCCAGCCTAGCGGGGGGGCCCTTAGATACGCAGTATTTT. Full variable domain (remainder filled in from reference TRBV7-6 and TRBJ2-3): GAGVSQSPRYKVTKRGQDVALRCDPISGHVSLYWYRQALGQGPEFLTYFNYEAQQDKSGLPNDRFSAERPEGSISTLTIQRTEQRDSAMYRCASLAGGPLDTQYFGPGTRLTVL.

This clonotype was counted at least ten times. The rearrangement joins TRBV29-1 to TRBJ2-3; D not certain. There are 15 residues in the CDR3. V was trimmed by 3 bases and J by 0 bases, leaving 13 bases between them. Looked up from germline, CDR1 is SQVTM and CDR2 is ANQGSEA. CDR3 loop: CSVENPRASTDTQYF. CDR3 nucleotides: TGCAGCGTTGAGAACCCCCGTGCTAGCACAGATACGCAGTATTTT.

This clonotype was seen repeatedly, ten times or more. The J gene is TRBJ1-1, the V gene TRBV20-1, with D unclear. This CDR3 has 13 residues. Germline CDR1 and CDR2: DFQATT and SNEGSKA (reference sequence). V was clipped by 3 bases and J by 1 base, with 9 bases between them. The CDR3 bases are TGCAGTGCTAGGGGCATCGGGAACACTGAAGCTTTCTTT. Translated: CSARGIGNTEAFF.

This clonotype came up many times. The V call is TRBV13, the J call TRBJ2-7; no reliable D call. Deletions cut 2 bases from V and 3 bases from J, with 11 bases between. Germline CDR1 reads PRHDT; CDR2 reads FYEKMQ (reference sequence). This CDR3 contains 14 residues. The CDR3 DNA is TGTGCCAGCAGCTTATCGCACTCCTACTACGAGCAGTACTTC. Encoded protein: CASSLSHSYYEQYF.